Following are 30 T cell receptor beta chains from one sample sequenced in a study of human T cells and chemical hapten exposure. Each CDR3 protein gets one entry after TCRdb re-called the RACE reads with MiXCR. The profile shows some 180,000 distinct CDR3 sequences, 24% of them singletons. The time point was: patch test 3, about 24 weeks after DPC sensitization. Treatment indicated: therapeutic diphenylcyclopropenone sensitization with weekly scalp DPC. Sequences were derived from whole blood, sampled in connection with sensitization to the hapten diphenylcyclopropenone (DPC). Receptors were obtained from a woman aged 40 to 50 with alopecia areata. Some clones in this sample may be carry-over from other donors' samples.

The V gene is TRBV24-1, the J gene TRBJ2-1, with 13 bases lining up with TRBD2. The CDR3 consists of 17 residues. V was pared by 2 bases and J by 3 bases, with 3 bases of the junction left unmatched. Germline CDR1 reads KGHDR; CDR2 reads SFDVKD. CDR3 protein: CATSDSGTSGIYNEQFF. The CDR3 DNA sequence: TGTGCCACCAGTGATTCCGGGACTAGCGGGATCTACAATGAGCAGTTCTTC.

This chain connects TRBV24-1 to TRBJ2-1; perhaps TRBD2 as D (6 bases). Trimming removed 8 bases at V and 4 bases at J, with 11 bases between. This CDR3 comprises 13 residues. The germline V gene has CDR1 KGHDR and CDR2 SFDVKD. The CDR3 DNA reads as TGTGCCACCACGGGCGGGGTATACAATGAGCAGTTCTTC. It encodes CATTGGVYNEQFF.

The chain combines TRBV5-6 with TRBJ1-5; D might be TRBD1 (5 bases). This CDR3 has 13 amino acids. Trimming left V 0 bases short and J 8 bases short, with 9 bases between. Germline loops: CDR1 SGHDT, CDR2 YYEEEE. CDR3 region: CASSLVGGEPQHF. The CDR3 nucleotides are TGTGCCAGCAGCTTGGTTGGGGGGGAGCCCCAGCATTTT. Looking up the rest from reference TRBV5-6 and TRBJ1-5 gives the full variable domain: DAGVTQSPTHLIKTRGQQVTLRCSPKSGHDTVSWYQQALGQGPQFIFQYYEEEERQRGNFPDRFSGHQFPNYSSELNVNALLLGDSALYLCASSLVGGEPQHFGDGTRLSIL.

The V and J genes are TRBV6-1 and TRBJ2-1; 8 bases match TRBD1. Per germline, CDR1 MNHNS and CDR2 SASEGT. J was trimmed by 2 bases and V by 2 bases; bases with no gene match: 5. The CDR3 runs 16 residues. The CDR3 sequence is CASSEKKTGAYNEQFF. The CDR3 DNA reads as TGTGCCAGCAGTGAAAAGAAGACAGGGGCCTACAATGAGCAGTTCTTC.

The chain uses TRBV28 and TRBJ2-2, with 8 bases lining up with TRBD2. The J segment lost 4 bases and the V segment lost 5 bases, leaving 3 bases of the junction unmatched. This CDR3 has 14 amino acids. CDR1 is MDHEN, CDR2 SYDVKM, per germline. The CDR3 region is CASSPGGSTGELFF. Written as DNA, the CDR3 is TGTGCCAGCAGTCCGGGGGGGAGCACCGGGGAGCTGTTTTTT.

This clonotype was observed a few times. DNA for the CDR3: TGCAGCGTTGCCCGGGACAGGGGTGGGTACGAGCAGTACTTC. As protein: CSVARDRGGYEQYF. The V call is TRBV29-1, the J call TRBJ2-7; TRBD1 matches at 10 bases. The germline CDR1 and CDR2 sequences are SQVTM and ANQGSEA. Losses at the gene ends were 4 bases for V and 4 bases for J; bases not matched to a gene: 7. There are 14 residues in the CDR3.

The CDR3 DNA reads TGTGCCAGCACCCACTGGCTCGGACAGGGGAGAGCCTACGAGCAGTACTTC. This gives the protein CASTHWLGQGRAYEQYF. The chain uses TRBV6-6 and TRBJ2-7; the match to TRBD1 covers 9 bases. The J segment lost 2 bases and the V segment lost 7 bases, leaving 15 bases of the junction unmatched. Germline assignment: CDR1 MNHNY and CDR2 SVGAGI (reference sequence). The CDR3 totals 17 residues.

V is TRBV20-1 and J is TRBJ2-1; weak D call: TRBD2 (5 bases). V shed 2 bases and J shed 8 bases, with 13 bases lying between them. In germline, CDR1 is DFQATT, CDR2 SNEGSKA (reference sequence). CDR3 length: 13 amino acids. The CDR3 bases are TGCAGTGCTAGACCGACTACACGCTATGAGCAGTTCTTC. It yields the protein CSARPTTRYEQFF.

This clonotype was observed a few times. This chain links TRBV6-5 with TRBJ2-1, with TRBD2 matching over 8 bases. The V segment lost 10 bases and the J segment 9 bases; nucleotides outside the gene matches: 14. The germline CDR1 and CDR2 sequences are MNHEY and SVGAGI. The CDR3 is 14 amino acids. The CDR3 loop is CATRGGAQMPEQFF. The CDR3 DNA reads TGTGCCACACGGGGGGGGGCGCAAATGCCTGAGCAGTTCTTC.

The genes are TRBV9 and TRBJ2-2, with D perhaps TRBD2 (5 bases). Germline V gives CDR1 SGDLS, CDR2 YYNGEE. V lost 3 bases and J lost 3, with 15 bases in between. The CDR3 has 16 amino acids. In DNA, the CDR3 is TGTGCCAGCAGCGCGGACCAGCGGACCTACACCGGGGAGCTGTTTTTT. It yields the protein CASSADQRTYTGELFF.

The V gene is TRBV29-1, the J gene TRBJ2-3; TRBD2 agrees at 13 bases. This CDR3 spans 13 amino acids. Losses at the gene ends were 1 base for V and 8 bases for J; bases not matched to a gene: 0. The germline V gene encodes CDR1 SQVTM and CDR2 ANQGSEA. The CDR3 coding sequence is TGCAGCGTTGAAGGGACTAGCGGGAGTACGCAGTATTTT. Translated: CSVEGTSGSTQYF.

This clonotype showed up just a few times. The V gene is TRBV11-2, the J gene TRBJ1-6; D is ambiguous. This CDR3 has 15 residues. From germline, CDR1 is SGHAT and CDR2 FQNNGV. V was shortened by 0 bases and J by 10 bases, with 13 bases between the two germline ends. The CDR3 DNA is TGTGCCAGCAGCTTAGAGGGATCGAGGAACTCACCCCTCCACTTT. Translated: CASSLEGSRNSPLHF.

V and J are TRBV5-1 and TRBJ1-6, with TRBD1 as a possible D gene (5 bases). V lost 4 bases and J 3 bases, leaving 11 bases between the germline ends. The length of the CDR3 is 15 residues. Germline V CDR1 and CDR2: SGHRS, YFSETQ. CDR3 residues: CASSEGRGYNSPLHF. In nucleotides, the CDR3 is TGCGCCAGCAGCGAGGGTAGGGGCTATAATTCACCCCTCCACTTT.

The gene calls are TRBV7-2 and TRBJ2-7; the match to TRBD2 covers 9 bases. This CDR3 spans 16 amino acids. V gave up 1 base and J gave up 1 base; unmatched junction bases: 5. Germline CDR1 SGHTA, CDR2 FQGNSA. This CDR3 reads CASSLGASGISYEQYF. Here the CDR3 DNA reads TGTGCCAGCAGCTTAGGTGCTAGCGGGATTTCCTACGAGCAGTACTTC.

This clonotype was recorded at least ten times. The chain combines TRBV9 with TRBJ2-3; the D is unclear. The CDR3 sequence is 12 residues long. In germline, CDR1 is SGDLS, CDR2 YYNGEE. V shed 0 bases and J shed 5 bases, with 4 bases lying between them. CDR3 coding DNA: TGTGCCAGCAGCGTAGGGGGAGATACGCAGTATTTT. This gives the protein CASSVGGDTQYF. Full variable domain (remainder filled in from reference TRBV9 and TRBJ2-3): DSGVTQTPKHLITATGQRVTLRCSPRSGDLSVYWYQQSLDQGLQFLIQYYNGEERAKGNILERFSAQQFPDLHSELNLSSLELGDSALYFCASSVGGDTQYFGPGTRLTVL.

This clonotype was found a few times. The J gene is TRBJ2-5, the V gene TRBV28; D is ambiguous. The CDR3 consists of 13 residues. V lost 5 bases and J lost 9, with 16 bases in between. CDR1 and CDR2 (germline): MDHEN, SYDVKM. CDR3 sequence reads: CASSPTAKWAQYF. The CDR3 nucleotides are TGTGCCAGCAGTCCGACGGCAAAATGGGCCCAGTACTTC.

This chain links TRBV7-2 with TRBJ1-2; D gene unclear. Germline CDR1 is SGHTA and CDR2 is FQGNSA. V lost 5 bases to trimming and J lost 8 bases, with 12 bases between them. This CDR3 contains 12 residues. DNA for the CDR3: TGTGCCAGCAGCCCCCCCGGCCGGGGCTACACCTTC. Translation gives CASSPPGRGYTF.

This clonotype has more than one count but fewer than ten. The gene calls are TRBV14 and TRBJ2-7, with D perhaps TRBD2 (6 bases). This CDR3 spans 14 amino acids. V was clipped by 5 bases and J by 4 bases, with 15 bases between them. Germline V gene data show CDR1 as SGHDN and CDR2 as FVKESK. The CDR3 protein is CASSAGLHNYEQYF. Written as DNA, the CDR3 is TGTGCCAGCAGCGCGGGACTCCACAATTACGAGCAGTACTTC.

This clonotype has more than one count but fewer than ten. In nucleotides, the CDR3 is TGCAGCGTGACCGGGACAGGGGGAAGTAACACTGAAGCTTTCTTT. Translation: CSVTGTGGSNTEAFF. The chain is built from TRBV29-1 and TRBJ1-1; 11 bases line up with TRBD1. Germline-derived CDR1 and CDR2 are SQVTM and ANQGSEA. Trimming removed 6 bases from V and 2 bases from J; junction bases left unmatched: 8. The CDR3 has 15 residues.

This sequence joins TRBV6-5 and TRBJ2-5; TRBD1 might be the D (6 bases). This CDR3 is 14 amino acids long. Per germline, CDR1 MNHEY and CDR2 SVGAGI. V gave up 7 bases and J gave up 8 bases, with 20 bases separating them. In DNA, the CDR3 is TGTGCCAGCATTGAGGGGGTAGGGGTAGCAACCCAGTACTTC. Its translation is CASIEGVGVATQYF.

The CDR3: CSAHKAGGYNEQFF. Here the CDR3 DNA reads TGCAGTGCCCACAAAGCGGGAGGGTACAATGAGCAGTTCTTC. The chain uses TRBV20-1 and TRBJ2-1; 10 bases align to TRBD2. Germline V lookup: CDR1 DFQATT, CDR2 SNEGSKA (reference sequence). CDR3 length equals 14 residues. The junction had 6 bases not matched to a gene; V was cut back by 6 bases and J by 4 bases.

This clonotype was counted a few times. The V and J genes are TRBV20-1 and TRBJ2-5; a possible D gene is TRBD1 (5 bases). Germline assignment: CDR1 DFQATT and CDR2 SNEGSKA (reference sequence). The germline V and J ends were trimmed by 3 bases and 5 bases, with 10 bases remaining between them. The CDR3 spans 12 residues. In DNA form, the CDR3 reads TGCAGTGCTAGTAGGGGTGGCGAGACCCAGTACTTC. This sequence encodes CSASRGGETQYF.

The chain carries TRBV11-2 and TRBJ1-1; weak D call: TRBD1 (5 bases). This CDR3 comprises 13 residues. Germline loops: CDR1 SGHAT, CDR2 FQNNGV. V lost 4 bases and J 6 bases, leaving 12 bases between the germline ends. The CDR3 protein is CASSSNLQAEAFF. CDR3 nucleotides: TGTGCCAGCAGCTCCAATTTACAGGCTGAAGCTTTCTTT.

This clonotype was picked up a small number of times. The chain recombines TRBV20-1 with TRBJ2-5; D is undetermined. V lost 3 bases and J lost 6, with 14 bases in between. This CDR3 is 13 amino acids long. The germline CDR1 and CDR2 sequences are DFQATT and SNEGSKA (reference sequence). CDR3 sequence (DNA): TGCAGTGCTAGTCACGGACCTGGCAAGACCCAGTACTTC. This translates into CSASHGPGKTQYF.

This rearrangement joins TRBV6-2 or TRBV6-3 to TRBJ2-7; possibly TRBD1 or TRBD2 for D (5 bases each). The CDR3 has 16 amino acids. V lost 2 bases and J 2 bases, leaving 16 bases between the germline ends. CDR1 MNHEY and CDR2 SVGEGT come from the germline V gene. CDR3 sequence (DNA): TGTGCCAGCAGTTACCCTTCGCCGGGGCGAACCTACGAGCAGTACTTC. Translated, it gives CASSYPSPGRTYEQYF.

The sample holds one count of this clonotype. CDR3 in amino acids: CASSHLVVRGRALGEQYF. CDR3 in DNA: TGTGCCAGCAGCCATCTTGTAGTTCGCGGGAGGGCCCTCGGTGAGCAGTACTTC. V and J are TRBV16 and TRBJ2-7; TRBD2 matches at 9 bases. After removal of 3 bases from V and 7 bases from J, the junction contained 19 bases not matched to a gene. CDR1 and CDR2 (germline): KGHSY, FQNENV. This CDR3 has 18 amino acids.

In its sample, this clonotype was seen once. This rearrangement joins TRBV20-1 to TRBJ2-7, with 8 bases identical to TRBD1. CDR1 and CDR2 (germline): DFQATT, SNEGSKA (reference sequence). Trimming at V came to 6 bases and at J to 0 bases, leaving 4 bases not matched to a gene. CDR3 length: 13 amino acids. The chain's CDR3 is CSAYRGSSYEQYF. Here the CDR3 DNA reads TGCAGTGCATACAGGGGGAGCTCCTACGAGCAGTACTTC.

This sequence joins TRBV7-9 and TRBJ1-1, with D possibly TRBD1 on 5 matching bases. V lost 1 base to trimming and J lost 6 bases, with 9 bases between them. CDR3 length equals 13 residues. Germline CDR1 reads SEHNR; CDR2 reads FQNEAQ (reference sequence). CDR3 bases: TGTGCCAGCAGCTTAGGGGGCGGCTCTGAAGCTTTCTTT. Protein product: CASSLGGGSEAFF.

Written as DNA, the CDR3 is TGTGCCAGCAGCCCGCTCGGGGCAGGGGGCTTCAATGAGCAGTTCTTC. It yields the protein CASSPLGAGGFNEQFF. The chain couples TRBV14 to TRBJ2-1, with 8 bases that match TRBD1. This CDR3 is built from 16 residues. The V gene's germline CDR1 is SGHDN and CDR2 FVKESK. Trimming took 4 bases from V and 6 from J; bases not matched to a gene: 11.

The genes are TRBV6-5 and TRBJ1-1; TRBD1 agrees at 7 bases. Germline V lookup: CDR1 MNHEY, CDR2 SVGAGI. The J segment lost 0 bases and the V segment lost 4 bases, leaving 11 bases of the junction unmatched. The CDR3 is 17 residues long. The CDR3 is CASSSHAYRGMNTEAFF. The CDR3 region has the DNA TGTGCCAGCAGTTCTCACGCGTACAGGGGAATGAACACTGAAGCTTTCTTT.